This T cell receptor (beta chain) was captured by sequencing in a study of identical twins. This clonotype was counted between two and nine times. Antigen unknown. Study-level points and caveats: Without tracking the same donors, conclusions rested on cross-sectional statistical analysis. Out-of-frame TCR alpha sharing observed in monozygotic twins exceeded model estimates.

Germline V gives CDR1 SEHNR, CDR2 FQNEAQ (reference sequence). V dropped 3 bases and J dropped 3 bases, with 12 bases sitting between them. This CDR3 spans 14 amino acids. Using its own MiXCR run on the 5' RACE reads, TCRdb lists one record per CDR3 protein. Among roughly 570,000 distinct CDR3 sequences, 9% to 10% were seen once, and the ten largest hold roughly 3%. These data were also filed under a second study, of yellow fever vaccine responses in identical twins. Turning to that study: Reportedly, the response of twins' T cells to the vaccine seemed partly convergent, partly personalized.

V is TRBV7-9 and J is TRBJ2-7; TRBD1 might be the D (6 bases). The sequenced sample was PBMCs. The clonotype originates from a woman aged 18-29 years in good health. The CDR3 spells CASSLGDTYYEQYF. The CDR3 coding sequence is TGTGCCAGCAGCTTGGGGGACACATACTACGAGCAGTACTTC.